This T cell receptor beta chain is drawn from a study of T-cell memory formation after mild COVID-19. Per the germline V gene, CDR1 is DFQATT and CDR2 is SNEGSKA (reference sequence). The length of the CDR3 is 15 residues. V was pared by 1 base and J by 6 bases, with 7 bases of the junction left unmatched. Researchers used 5'RACE with constant-segment primers to make TCR alpha and TCR beta cDNA libraries that carry sample barcodes and UMIs. TCRdb reprocessed the 5' RACE reads via MiXCR and lists one record per CDR3 protein. The sample has about 390,000 distinct CDR3 sequences, 15% to 20% seen once. Points from the study as a whole: The study found contracting CD4+ clones mainly in CM and EM and contracting CD8+ clones in EMRA.

This clonotype was found a few times. The antigen is undetermined. The source is a man younger than 30 who had mild COVID-19 (a few samples of this study predate the infection). Cell type and time point are not known. V and J are TRBV20-1 and TRBJ2-1; 9 positions match TRBD1. Sequencing was carried out using PBMCs or a T cell subset sorted from them (not recorded which). The chain's CDR3 is CSARAFRDRVNEQFF. The CDR3 coding sequence is TGCAGTGCTAGAGCTTTCCGGGACAGGGTCAATGAGCAGTTCTTC.